The entry below describes one T cell receptor (beta chain). Its antigen is currently not known. No base quality information exists; no much larger clone differs at one position. The sample belongs to a study of T cells in Graves' hyperthyroidism and ophthalmopathy (dated by TCRdb to about 2019). Turning to the overall study: Peripheral blood samples were taken at initial diagnosis, before any treatment was given. To identify TCR V-J signatures that set the groups apart, the researchers used a discovery cohort of 90 to 100 patients, made up of approximately 43 with Graves' ophthalmopathy and about 59 with stable Graves' hyperthyroidism. An independent validation cohort of under 20 hyperthyroidism patients and some 15 patients who later progressed to ophthalmopathy tested prospective prediction of ophthalmopathy. The 75 to 100 discovery patients were randomly split 7:3 into training and test sets. Thyroid tissue and blood T-cell repertoires from more than five Graves' hyperthyroidism patients were also compared in the study. Following sampling, methimazole starting at 30 mg daily was given to hyperthyroidism patients, and high-dose intravenous methylprednisolone was given to ophthalmopathy patients. The paper reports TCR Vbeta CDR3 sequencing of about 140 peripheral blood samples: some 44 ophthalmopathy, around 80 hyperthyroidism and 17 progressor patients.

The CDR3 holds 15 amino acids from the cysteine to the phenylalanine. Left in the record is the CDR3 DNA by itself, 45 bases read in frame from the first base. The germline V gene (reference sequence) supplies CDR1 SEHNR and CDR2 FQNEAQ. Trimming removed 5 bases from V and 4 bases from J, leaving 14 bases between the germline ends. A patient counted as having stable Graves' hyperthyroidism if no progression to ophthalmopathy occurred over 18 months of follow-up. Hyperthyroidism patients were aged 18 to 65 years and newly diagnosed, with disease duration of less than 2 months. The study excluded patients with uncontrolled infections, other autoimmune diseases, pregnancy or lactation. Diagnoses were established on the basis of clinical symptoms, serum thyroxine and TRAb, thyroid ultrasound, and orbital computed tomography. PBMCs were isolated from approximately 10 ml of fresh peripheral blood by Ficoll-Paque density gradient centrifugation. Trizol reagent was used to extract total RNA, and RNA quality was then checked on an Agilent 2100 Bioanalyzer.

The TCR beta CDR3 regions were amplified from the RNA transcripts. For the first round of RT-PCR on the TCR CDR3, the HTBI primer set was used together with the Qiagen OneStep RT-PCR kit. Libraries were constructed in a second round of multiplex PCR, after which size selection and purification were performed. The libraries were sequenced on an Illumina HiSeq2000 using paired-end 100 bp reads. The original pipeline was this. SOAPnuke was used to process the raw data, removing reads that contained adapters or uncalled bases, had a mean Phred below 15, or lacked an exact match to the constant primer or identifier. High-quality paired reads were merged using COPE v1.2.5, and each unique nucleotide sequence was defined as a clonotype. Clonotypes were aligned to IMGT TRBV, TRBD and TRBJ reference segments using MiTCR v1.1. Analysis was restricted to V-J combinations with a frequency above 0.0001, which covered over 98% of repertoires. The TCS score was defined as F50 (clonal expansion) divided by E x V (chaos), with BLOSUM62-based TCRdist calculated between CDR3 peptides within each V-J. Welch's t-statistics and random forest reduced some 510 V-J features to 13, which were used in a naive Bayes classifier (R e1071). TCRdb trimmed the raw reads at Q25, called clones with MiXCR and kept productive beta chains. Rows are combined by CDR3 protein, so each entry shows the most common genes and DNA. TCRdb's processing, not the authors', yielded these V and J calls. The sample data list under 400,000 distinct CDR3 sequences, and approximately 16% of these were observed just once. The ten largest account for approximately 35% of the sample.

Overall results and qualifications from the work: Most expanded thyroid clonotypes (frequency above 0.001) were also detected in blood, a finding suggesting that blood repertoires may reflect thyroid immune responses. A model built on a 13 V-J signature distinguished ophthalmopathy from stable hyperthyroidism, reaching roughly 88% sensitivity and approximately 81% specificity in cross-validation and 80%/75% in testing. In validation, the model predicted progression to ophthalmopathy with about 71% sensitivity and roughly 72% specificity, a median of 6.5 months before onset. No statistical method was used to set the sample size in advance, and investigators knew the group allocation.

The source material was blood. The receptor chain draws on TRBV7-9 and TRBJ2-2; perhaps TRBD1 is the D gene, with 6 bases matching. The sequence was obtained from a man between 25 and 39 years old with Graves' hyperthyroidism. The CDR3 protein is CASSPGLGGTGELFF. Here is the DNA: TGTGCCAGCAGCCCCGGCTTAGGGGGCACCGGGGAGCTGTTTTTT.